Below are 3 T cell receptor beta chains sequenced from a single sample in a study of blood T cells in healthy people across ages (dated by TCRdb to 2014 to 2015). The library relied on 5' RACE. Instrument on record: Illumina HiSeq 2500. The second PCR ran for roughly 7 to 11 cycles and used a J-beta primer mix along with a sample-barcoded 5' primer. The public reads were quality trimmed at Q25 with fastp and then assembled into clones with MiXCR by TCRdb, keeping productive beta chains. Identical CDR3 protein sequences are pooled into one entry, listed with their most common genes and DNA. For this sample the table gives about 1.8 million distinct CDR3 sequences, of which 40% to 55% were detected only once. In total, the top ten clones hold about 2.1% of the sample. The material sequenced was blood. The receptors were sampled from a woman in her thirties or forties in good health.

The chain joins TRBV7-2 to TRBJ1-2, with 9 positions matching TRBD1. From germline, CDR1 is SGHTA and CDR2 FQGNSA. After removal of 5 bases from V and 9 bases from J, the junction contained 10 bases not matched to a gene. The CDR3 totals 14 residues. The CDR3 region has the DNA TGTGCCAGCAGCCAACCGGGACAGGGCGCGAGCTACACCTTC. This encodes CASSQPGQGASYTF.

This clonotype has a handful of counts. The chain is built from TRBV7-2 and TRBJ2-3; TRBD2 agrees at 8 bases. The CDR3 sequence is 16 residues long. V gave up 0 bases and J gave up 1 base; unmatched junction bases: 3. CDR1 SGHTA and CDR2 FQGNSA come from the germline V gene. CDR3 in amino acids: CASSLAPTSGTDTQYF. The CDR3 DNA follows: TGTGCCAGCAGCTTAGCTCCGACTAGCGGCACAGATACGCAGTATTTT.

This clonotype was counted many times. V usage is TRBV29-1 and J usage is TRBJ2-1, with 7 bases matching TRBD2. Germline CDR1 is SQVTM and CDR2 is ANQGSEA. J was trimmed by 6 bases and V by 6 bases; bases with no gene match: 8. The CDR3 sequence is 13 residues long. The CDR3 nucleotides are TGCAGCGTCGGGGACTACCTCCTCAATGAGCAGTTCTTC. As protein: CSVGDYLLNEQFF.